Here is one T cell receptor (beta chain) with its context. No antigen is known for it. This entry is derived from a study of CD8 T cells in ankylosing spondylitis. Trimming stripped 2 bases from V and 5 bases from J, with 15 bases between. Germline V gene lookup returns CDR1 SGHVS and CDR2 FNYEAQ. This CDR3 spans 15 amino acids. Making the TCR beta libraries involved quantitative 5'-RACE with molecular barcodes. MiXCR was run by TCRdb on the 5' RACE reads, yielding one entry per CDR3 protein. The sample has around 150,000 distinct CDR3 sequences; around 19% are singletons. Whole-study findings and limits: A motif in TCR beta, a set of roughly 8 highly homologous variants, appeared characteristic of ankylosing spondylitis blood.

This sequence was found in a male donor with ankylosing spondylitis or in good health (not recorded which). The V call is TRBV7-6, the J call TRBJ2-5; D is undetermined. Material: blood, either unsorted or a sorted T cell fraction (not recorded which). CDR3 in amino acids: CASSLRGNEGETQYF. The CDR3 coding sequence is TGTGCCAGCAGCTTACGTGGTAATGAAGGGGAGACCCAGTACTTC.